The rows below give T cell receptor beta chains drawn from one sample of a study of beta chain features in type 1 diabetes. Produced via immunoSEQ multiplex PCR; TCRdb's table is partial and in-frame only. This table has some 500,000 clones, approximately 10% appearing once. Sequenced sample: naive CD4+ T cells from blood. The origin of the receptors is a woman younger than 30 in good health. Each CDR3 is given without its conserved first and last residue. Each record gives: clone size, V gene, CDR3 protein. A clone size is listed for some rows: how often the clone was seen (once, few, many), or a class if it is expanded.

abundance: many; v_gene: TRBV30; CDR3aa: AWSVQYTGELF
abundance: few; v_gene: TRBV4-3; CDR3aa: ASSQDRRGYNEQF
abundance: few; v_gene: TRBV18; CDR3aa: ASSPRVRSVLAGSGTDTQY
abundance: few; v_gene: TRBV9; CDR3aa: ASSAGTPENTEAF
abundance: .; v_gene: TRBV2; CDR3aa: ASSQQGWGNQPQH
abundance: .; v_gene: TRBV5-1; CDR3aa: ASSLASGGSPYEQY
abundance: .; v_gene: TRBV7-2; CDR3aa: ASSSLTASRTQY
abundance: few; v_gene: TRBV29-1; CDR3aa: SVEHDLDPY
abundance: .; v_gene: TRBV18; CDR3aa: ASSLFEASSSYGYT
abundance: few; v_gene: TRBV7-3; CDR3aa: ASSLGGEMTEAF
abundance: .; v_gene: TRBV7-2; CDR3aa: ASSLGGSFNNEQF
abundance: .; v_gene: TRBV19; CDR3aa: ASSMLPGANSGNTIY
abundance: few; v_gene: TRBV5-1; CDR3aa: ASSLIFSGANVLT
abundance: few; v_gene: TRBV29-1; CDR3aa: SVEDQLGSGEQY
abundance: few; v_gene: TRBV2; CDR3aa: ASSQQGGGTDTQY
abundance: few; v_gene: TRBV6-5; CDR3aa: ASSPFGGQPQH
abundance: few; v_gene: TRBV4-1; CDR3aa: ASGRGRKETQY
abundance: .; v_gene: TRBV29-1; CDR3aa: SVPGQGNTGELF
abundance: few; v_gene: TRBV15; CDR3aa: ATSRYQETQY
abundance: few; v_gene: TRBV5-1; CDR3aa: ASSWTAGRASTDTQY
abundance: .; v_gene: TRBV5-4; CDR3aa: ASSLAAGTYTDTQY
abundance: few; v_gene: TRBV30; CDR3aa: AWSTAGLNTIY
abundance: .; v_gene: TRBV7-6; CDR3aa: ASSQDRESEKLF
abundance: .; v_gene: TRBV7-2; CDR3aa: ASSPIRTSLSGEQY
abundance: few; v_gene: TRBV6-6; CDR3aa: ASSELTGVDSPLH
abundance: few; v_gene: TRBV5-4; CDR3aa: ASSLPTSYNEQF
abundance: .; v_gene: TRBV9; CDR3aa: ASSRGQGETQY
abundance: .; v_gene: TRBV29-1; CDR3aa: SASLAEETQY
abundance: .; v_gene: TRBV5-1; CDR3aa: ASSFDRYNEQF
abundance: few; v_gene: TRBV5-1; CDR3aa: ASSLGLVSTDTQY
abundance: .; v_gene: TRBV7-2; CDR3aa: ARAVGIGANVLT
abundance: few; v_gene: TRBV6-6; CDR3aa: ASSTGQGALEKLF
abundance: .; v_gene: TRBV30; CDR3aa: AWRDPRSGNTEAF
abundance: .; v_gene: TRBV29-1; CDR3aa: SVGQGDTEAF
abundance: many; v_gene: TRBV29-1; CDR3aa: SVTIWTGPNIQY
abundance: .; v_gene: TRBV7-9; CDR3aa: ASSPENLYNEQF
abundance: few; v_gene: TRBV7-2; CDR3aa: ASSPGTPPMAQY
abundance: .; v_gene: TRBV29-1; CDR3aa: SVAYIAGGVTDTQY
abundance: few; v_gene: TRBV30; CDR3aa: AWSEGAAGRYEQY
abundance: .; v_gene: TRBV7-2; CDR3aa: ASSFGRVYEQY
abundance: .; v_gene: TRBV6-5; CDR3aa: ASSYSIGNEKLF
abundance: .; v_gene: TRBV18; CDR3aa: ASSPAAANTGELF
abundance: .; v_gene: TRBV5-1; CDR3aa: ASSFLGQETQY
abundance: .; v_gene: TRBV4-3; CDR3aa: ASSPRRDLTDTQY
abundance: .; v_gene: TRBV2; CDR3aa: ASSGWTGGGT